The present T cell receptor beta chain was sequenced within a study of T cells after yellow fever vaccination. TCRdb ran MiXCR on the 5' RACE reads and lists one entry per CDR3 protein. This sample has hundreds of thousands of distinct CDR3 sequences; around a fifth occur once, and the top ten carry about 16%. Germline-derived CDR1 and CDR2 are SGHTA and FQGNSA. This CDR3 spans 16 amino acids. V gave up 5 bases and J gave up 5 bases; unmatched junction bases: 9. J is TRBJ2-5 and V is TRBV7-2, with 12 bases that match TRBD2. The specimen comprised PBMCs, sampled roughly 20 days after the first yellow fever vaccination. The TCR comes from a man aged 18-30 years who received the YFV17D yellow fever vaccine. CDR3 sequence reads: CASSDRLAGEVETQYF. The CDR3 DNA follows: TGTGCCAGCAGCGACCGACTAGCGGGGGAGGTGGAGACCCAGTACTTC.